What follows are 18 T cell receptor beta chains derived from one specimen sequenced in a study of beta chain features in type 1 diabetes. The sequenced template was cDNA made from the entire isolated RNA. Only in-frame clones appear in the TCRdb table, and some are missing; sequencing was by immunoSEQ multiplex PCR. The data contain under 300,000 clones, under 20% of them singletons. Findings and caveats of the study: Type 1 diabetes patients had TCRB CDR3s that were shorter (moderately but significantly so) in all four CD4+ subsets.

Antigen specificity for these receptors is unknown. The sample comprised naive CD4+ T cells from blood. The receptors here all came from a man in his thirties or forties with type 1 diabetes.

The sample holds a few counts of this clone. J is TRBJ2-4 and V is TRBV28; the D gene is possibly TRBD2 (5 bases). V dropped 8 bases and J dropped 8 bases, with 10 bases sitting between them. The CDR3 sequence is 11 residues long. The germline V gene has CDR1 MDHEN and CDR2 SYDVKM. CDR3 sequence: CASSGMDIQYF. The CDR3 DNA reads TGTGCCAGCTCCGGGATGGACATTCAGTACTTC.

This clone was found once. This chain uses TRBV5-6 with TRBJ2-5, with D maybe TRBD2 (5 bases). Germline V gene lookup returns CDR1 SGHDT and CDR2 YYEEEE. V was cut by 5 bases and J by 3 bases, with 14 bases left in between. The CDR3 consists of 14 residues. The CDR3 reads CASRSTRAEETQYF. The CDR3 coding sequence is TGTGCCAGCAGATCAACGAGGGCAGAAGAGACCCAGTACTTC.

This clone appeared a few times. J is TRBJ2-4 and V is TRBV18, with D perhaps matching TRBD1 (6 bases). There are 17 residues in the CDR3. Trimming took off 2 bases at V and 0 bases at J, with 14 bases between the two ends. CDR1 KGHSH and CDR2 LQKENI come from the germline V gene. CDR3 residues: CASSPVTGTLAKNIQYF. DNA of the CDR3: TGTGCCAGCTCACCAGTTACAGGGACCTTAGCCAAAAACATTCAGTACTTC.

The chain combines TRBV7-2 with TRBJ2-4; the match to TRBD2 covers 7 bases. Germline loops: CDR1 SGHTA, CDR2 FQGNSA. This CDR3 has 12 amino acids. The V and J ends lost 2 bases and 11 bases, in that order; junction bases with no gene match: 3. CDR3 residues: CASSLRREFQYF. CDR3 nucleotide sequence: TGTGCCAGCAGCTTAAGGCGGGAGTTTCAGTACTTC.

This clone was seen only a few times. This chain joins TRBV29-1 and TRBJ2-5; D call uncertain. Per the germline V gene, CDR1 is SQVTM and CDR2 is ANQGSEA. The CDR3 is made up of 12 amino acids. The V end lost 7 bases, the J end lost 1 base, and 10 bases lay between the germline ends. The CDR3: CSALEGQETQYF. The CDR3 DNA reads TGCAGCGCCTTGGAAGGCCAAGAGACCCAGTACTTC.

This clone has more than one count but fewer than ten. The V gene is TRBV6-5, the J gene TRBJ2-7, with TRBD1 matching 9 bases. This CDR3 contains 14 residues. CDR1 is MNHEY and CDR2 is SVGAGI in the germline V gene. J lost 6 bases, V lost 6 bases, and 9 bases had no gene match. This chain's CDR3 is CASRSPRDRVEQYF. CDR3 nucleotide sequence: TGTGCCAGCAGATCACCTCGGGACAGGGTCGAGCAGTACTTC.

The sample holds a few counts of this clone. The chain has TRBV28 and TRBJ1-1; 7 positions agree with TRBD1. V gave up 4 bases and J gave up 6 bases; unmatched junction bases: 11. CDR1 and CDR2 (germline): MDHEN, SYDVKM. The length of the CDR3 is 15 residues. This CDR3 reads CASSSDRDRVPEAFF. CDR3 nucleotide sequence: TGTGCCAGCAGTTCTGACCGGGACAGAGTCCCTGAAGCTTTCTTT.

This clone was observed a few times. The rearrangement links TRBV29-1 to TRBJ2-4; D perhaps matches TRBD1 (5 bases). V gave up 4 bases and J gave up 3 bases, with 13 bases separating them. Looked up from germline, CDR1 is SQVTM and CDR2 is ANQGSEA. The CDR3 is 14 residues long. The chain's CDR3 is CSVVGRWGKNIQYF. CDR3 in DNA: TGCAGCGTTGTGGGGCGATGGGGCAAAAACATTCAGTACTTC. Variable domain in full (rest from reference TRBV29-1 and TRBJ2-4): SAVISQKPSRDICQRGTSLTIQCQVDSQVTMMFWYRQQPGQSLTLIATANQGSEATYESGFVIDKFPISRPNLTFSTLTVSNMSPEDSSIYLCSVVGRWGKNIQYFGAGTRLSVL.

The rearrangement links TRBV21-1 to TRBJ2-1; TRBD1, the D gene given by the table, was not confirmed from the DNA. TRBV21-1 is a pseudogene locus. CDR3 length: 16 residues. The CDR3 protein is CASSAPWTLLPNEQFF. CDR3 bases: TGTGCCAGCAGCGCCCCCTGGACACTTCTCCCGAATGAGCAGTTCTTC.

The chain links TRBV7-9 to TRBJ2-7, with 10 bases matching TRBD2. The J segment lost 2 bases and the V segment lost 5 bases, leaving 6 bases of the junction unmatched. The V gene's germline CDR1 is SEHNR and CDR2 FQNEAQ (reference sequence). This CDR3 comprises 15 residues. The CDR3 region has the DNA TGTGCCAGCAGCGGCGGGACTAGCGTACCCTACGAGCAGTACTTC. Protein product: CASSGGTSVPYEQYF.

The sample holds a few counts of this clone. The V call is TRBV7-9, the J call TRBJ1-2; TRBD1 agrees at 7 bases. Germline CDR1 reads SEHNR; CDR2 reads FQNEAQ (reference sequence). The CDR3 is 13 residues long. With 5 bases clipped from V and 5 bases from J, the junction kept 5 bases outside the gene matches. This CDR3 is CASSPGTEYGYTF. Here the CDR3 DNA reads TGTGCCAGCAGCCCCGGGACAGAATATGGCTACACCTTC.

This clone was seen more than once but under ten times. CDR3 loop: CASSIDRDQPQHF. The CDR3 bases are TGTGCCAGCAGCATCGACAGGGACCAGCCCCAGCATTTT. The chain recombines TRBV5-6 with TRBJ1-5; TRBD1 matches at 7 bases. Germline loops: CDR1 SGHDT, CDR2 YYEEEE. The CDR3 length is 13 residues. Losses at the gene ends were 4 bases for V and 7 bases for J; bases not matched to a gene: 5. Variable domain in full (rest from reference TRBV5-6 and TRBJ1-5): DAGVTQSPTHLIKTRGQQVTLRCSPKSGHDTVSWYQQALGQGPQFIFQYYEEEERQRGNFPDRFSGHQFPNYSSELNVNALLLGDSALYLCASSIDRDQPQHFGDGTRLSIL.

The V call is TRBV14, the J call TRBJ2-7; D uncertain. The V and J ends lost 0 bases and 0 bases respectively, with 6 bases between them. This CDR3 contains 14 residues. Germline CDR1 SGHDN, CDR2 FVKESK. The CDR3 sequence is CASSQETASYEQYF. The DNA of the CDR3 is TGTGCCAGCAGCCAAGAAACAGCCTCCTACGAGCAGTACTTC.

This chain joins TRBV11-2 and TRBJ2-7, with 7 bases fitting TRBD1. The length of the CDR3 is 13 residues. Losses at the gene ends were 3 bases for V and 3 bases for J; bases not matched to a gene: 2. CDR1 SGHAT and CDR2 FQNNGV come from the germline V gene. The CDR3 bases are TGTGCCAGCAGCTTGGACAGGATCTACGAGCAGTACTTC. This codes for CASSLDRIYEQYF.

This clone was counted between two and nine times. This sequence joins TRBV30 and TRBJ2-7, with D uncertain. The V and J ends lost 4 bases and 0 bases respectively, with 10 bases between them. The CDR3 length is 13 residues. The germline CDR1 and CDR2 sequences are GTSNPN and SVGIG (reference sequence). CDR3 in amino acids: CAWTRTASYEQYF. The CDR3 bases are TGTGCCTGGACCAGGACGGCCTCCTACGAGCAGTACTTC.

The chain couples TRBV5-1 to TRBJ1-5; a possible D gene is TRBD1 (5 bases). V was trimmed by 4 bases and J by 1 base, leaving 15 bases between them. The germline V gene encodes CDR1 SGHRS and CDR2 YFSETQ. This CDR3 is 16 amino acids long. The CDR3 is CASSRDASSSNQPQHF. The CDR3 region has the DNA TGCGCCAGCAGCCGGGACGCTAGCTCGAGCAATCAGCCCCAGCATTTT.

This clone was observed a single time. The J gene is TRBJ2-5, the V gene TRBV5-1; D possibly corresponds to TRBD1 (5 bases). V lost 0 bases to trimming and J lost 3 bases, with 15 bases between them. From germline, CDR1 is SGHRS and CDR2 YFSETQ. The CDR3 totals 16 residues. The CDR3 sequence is CASSLGAVGAEETQYF. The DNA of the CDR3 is TGCGCCAGCAGCTTGGGGGCAGTAGGGGCAGAAGAGACCCAGTACTTC.

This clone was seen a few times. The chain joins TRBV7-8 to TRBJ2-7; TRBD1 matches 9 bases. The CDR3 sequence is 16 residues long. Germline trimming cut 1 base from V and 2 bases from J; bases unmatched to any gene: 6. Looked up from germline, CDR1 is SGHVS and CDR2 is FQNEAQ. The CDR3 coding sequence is TGTGCCAGCAGCTTAGTAGACAGGGGGATTCCCTACGAGCAGTACTTC. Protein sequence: CASSLVDRGIPYEQYF.